Below, 32 T cell receptor beta chains from the same sample are listed, as sequenced in a study of Graves' ophthalmopathy and Graves' hyperthyroidism. Amplification targeted the TCR beta CDR3 regions, with RNA transcripts as the source material. HTBI primers were used in a first-round RT-PCR, which preceded a second-round multiplex PCR. TCRdb analysed the multiplex PCR reads with MiXCR anew, one entry per CDR3 protein. The data contain approximately 480,000 distinct CDR3 sequences, roughly 14% of them singletons. What was sequenced was blood. Source of these receptors: a woman aged 25 to 39 with Graves' ophthalmopathy.

This clonotype showed up many times. The CDR3 DNA is TGTGCCAGCTCTGAGAAGAGCTCTGGAAACACCATATATTTT. This codes for CASSEKSSGNTIYF. The chain carries TRBV6-5 and TRBJ1-3; D is undetermined. CDR1 and CDR2 (germline): MNHEY, SVGAGI. The CDR3 has 14 amino acids. V was cut by 8 bases and J by 0 bases, with 11 bases left in between.

This clonotype was picked up many times. The CDR3 nucleotides are TGTGCCAGCAAAGGGGGGGGAAACATTCAGTACTTC. It codes for CASKGGGNIQYF. This sequence joins TRBV12-3 or TRBV12-4 and TRBJ2-4; a weak D match, TRBD2 (7 bases). Between the trimmed V and J ends, which lost 7 bases and 6 bases, there was a span of 10 bases. The CDR3 consists of 12 residues.

The sample holds many counts of this clonotype. The rearrangement uses TRBV6-1 and TRBJ2-5; 9 bases match TRBD2. Germline CDR1 and CDR2: MNHNS and SASEGT. This CDR3 is 16 amino acids long. V was pared by 6 bases and J by 7 bases, with 15 bases of the junction left unmatched. The CDR3, as DNA: TGTGCCAGCAGCCCCGGACCAGCGGGGGGCGAGGGGACCCAGTACTTC. It is translated as CASSPGPAGGEGTQYF.

This clonotype was observed many times. The chain employs TRBV9 and TRBJ1-2, with 8 bases lining up with TRBD1. V gave up 3 bases and J gave up 8 bases; unmatched junction bases: 9. CDR3 size: 14 residues. Germline CDR1 reads SGDLS; CDR2 reads YYNGEE. Here the CDR3 reads CASSAAPGQAGYTF. CDR3 in DNA: TGTGCCAGCAGCGCCGCACCGGGACAGGCGGGCTACACCTTC. Supplemented by reference TRBV9 and TRBJ1-2, the full variable domain reads DSGVTQTPKHLITATGQRVTLRCSPRSGDLSVYWYQQSLDQGLQFLIQYYNGEERAKGNILERFSAQQFPDLHSELNLSSLELGDSALYFCASSAAPGQAGYTFGSGTRLTVV.

This clonotype was counted many times. The chain combines TRBV18 with TRBJ1-2; the D is unclear. The CDR3 runs 13 residues. From germline, CDR1 is KGHSH and CDR2 LQKENI. With 3 bases removed from V and 2 bases from J, the gap between germline ends came to 7 bases. DNA of the CDR3: TGTGCCAGCTCACCGGAACGGAACTATGGCTACACCTTC. This encodes CASSPERNYGYTF.

Of note for this clonotype: A much bigger clone sits one base away, suggesting this may be a read error. The chain couples TRBV5-1 to TRBJ1-5, with D unresolved. This CDR3 contains 14 residues. The germline V gene has CDR1 SGHRS and CDR2 YFSETQ. V was pared by 4 bases and J by 2 bases, with 10 bases between. The CDR3 nucleotides are TGCGCCAGCAGCGAGGAAAGGGGCAATCAGCCCCAGCATTTT. It translates to CASSEERGNQPQHF.

This clonotype was found many times. V and J are TRBV20-1 and TRBJ2-7; 12 bases align to TRBD2. Losses at the gene ends were 0 bases for V and 1 base for J; bases not matched to a gene: 7. This CDR3 region has 17 residues. Germline V gene sequence: CDR1 DFQATT, CDR2 SNEGSKA (reference sequence). The CDR3 spells CSARDTSGRSKSYEQYF. For the CDR3, the DNA is TGCAGTGCTAGAGATACTAGCGGGAGGAGCAAGTCCTACGAGCAGTACTTC.

In this sample, this clonotype turned up many times. A much larger clone differs from this one at a single base, so this may be a read error. The chain links TRBV25-1 to TRBJ1-5; TRBD1 aligns across 10 bases. Germline V gives CDR1 MGHDK, CDR2 SYGVNS. There are 16 residues in the CDR3. Germline trimming cut 3 bases from V and 6 bases from J; bases unmatched to any gene: 8. CDR3 amino acids: CASSDKGQGCFQPQHF. Here the CDR3 DNA reads TGTGCCAGCAGTGACAAGGGACAGGGGTGTTTTCAGCCCCAGCATTTT.

The table lists this clonotype with many counts. The V call is TRBV19, the J call TRBJ1-6; the D is unclear. Germline assignment: CDR1 LNHDA and CDR2 SQIVND (reference sequence). V was trimmed by 3 bases and J by 6 bases, leaving 9 bases between them. The CDR3 is 14 amino acids. This CDR3 is CASSMGQVNSPLHF. The CDR3 DNA sequence: TGTGCCAGTAGTATGGGCCAGGTTAATTCACCCCTCCACTTT.

In its sample, this clonotype was seen many times. The V and J genes are TRBV20-1 and TRBJ2-4; D may be TRBD2 (7 bases). V lost 6 bases to trimming and J lost 0 bases, with 12 bases between them. This CDR3 is built from 14 residues. Germline loops: CDR1 DFQATT, CDR2 SNEGSKA (reference sequence). CDR3 nucleotide sequence: TGCAGTGCAGCGGGACAACTAGCCAAAAACATTCAGTACTTC. Its protein is CSAAGQLAKNIQYF.

This clonotype showed up many times. CDR3: CASSLAGAEAFF. The CDR3 DNA reads as TGTGCCAGCAGCTTAGCTGGGGCTGAAGCTTTCTTT. The chain has TRBV7-9 and TRBJ1-1; D is unresolved. CDR1 and CDR2 from the germline V gene are SEHNR and FQNEAQ (reference sequence). Deletions cut 0 bases from V and 6 bases from J, with 5 bases between. The length of the CDR3 is 12 residues. The whole variable domain, filled in from reference TRBV7-9 and TRBJ1-1, reads DTGVSQNPRHKITKRGQNVTFRCDPISEHNRLYWYRQTLGQGPEFLTYFQNEAQLEKSRLLSDRFSAERPKGSFSTLEIQRTEQGDSAMYLCASSLAGAEAFFGQGTRLTVV.

This clonotype was observed at least ten times. The DNA for the CDR3 is TGCGCCAGCAGTTTAGCGGGAACGAACACCGGGGAGCTGTTTTTT. Translation: CASSLAGTNTGELFF. The rearrangement uses TRBV10-1 and TRBJ2-2; 8 bases line up with TRBD2. In germline, CDR1 is WNHNN, CDR2 SYGVQD (reference sequence). J gave up 0 bases and V 5 bases, and 2 bases lay outside the gene matches. The CDR3 covers 15 residues.

This clonotype was counted many times. The chain has TRBV7-3 and TRBJ2-7, with 8 positions matching TRBD1. The V and J ends lost 3 bases and 5 bases, in that order; junction bases with no gene match: 6. The CDR3 spans 14 residues. Germline V gene lookup returns CDR1 SGHTA and CDR2 FQGTGA. DNA of the CDR3: TGTGCCAGCAGCTTGGACAGGGATTCGGACGAGCAGTACTTC. Its protein is CASSLDRDSDEQYF. The whole variable domain, filled in from reference TRBV7-3 and TRBJ2-7, reads GAGVSQTPSNKVTEKGKYVELRCDPISGHTALYWYRQSLGQGPEFLIYFQGTGAADDSGLPNDRFFAVRPEGSVSTLKIQRTERGDSAVYLCASSLDRDSDEQYFGPGTRLTVT.

V and J are TRBV12-3 or TRBV12-4 and TRBJ1-6; D perhaps matches TRBD1 (6 bases). The CDR3 runs to 17 residues. V lost 3 bases to trimming and J lost 0 bases, with 12 bases between them. The CDR3 coding sequence is TGTGCCAGCAGTTTTGGACAGTTGAGCTCCTATAATTCACCCCTCCACTTT. It yields the protein CASSFGQLSSYNSPLHF.

This clonotype has at least ten counts. The final CDR3 position lacks the conserved phenylalanine or tryptophan, pointing to a likely read error. This chain joins TRBV19 and TRBJ2-5; the D call may be TRBD1 or TRBD2 (5 bases each). Germline CDR1 reads LNHDA; CDR2 reads SQIVND (reference sequence). The CDR3 length is 13 residues. V was pared by 7 bases and J by 2 bases, with 11 bases between. This chain's CDR3 is CASTSGAQETQYL. The CDR3 DNA is TGTGCCAGTACGTCCGGGGCTCAAGAGACCCAGTACCTC.

The rearrangement links TRBV3-1 to TRBJ2-2; D uncertain. CDR3 size: 16 residues. The ends were cut back, 4 bases at V and 1 base at J, with 13 bases in the middle. Germline lookup yields CDR1 LGHDT and CDR2 YNNKEL (reference sequence). In nucleotides, the CDR3 is TGTGCCAGCAGCCGACGGGTGAAATTGAACACCGGGGAGCTGTTTTTT. It specifies CASSRRVKLNTGELFF.

The J gene is TRBJ2-2, the V gene TRBV18; a possible D gene is TRBD1 (5 bases). The length of the CDR3 is 17 residues. The V end lost 3 bases, the J end lost 0 bases, and 14 bases lay between the germline ends. From germline, CDR1 is KGHSH and CDR2 LQKENI. Here the CDR3 reads CASSPIDRPANTGELFF. The CDR3 region has the DNA TGTGCCAGCTCACCGATCGACAGACCCGCGAACACCGGGGAGCTGTTTTTT.

This clonotype was seen ten or more times. This chain connects TRBV20-1 to TRBJ1-1, with D hard to call. CDR3 length: 11 amino acids. CDR1 and CDR2 (germline): DFQATT, SNEGSKA (reference sequence). The ends were cut back, 6 bases at V and 11 bases at J, with 16 bases in the middle. CDR3 loop: CSATDGLMAFF. The DNA for the CDR3 is TGCAGTGCCACGGACGGCCTTATGGCTTTCTTT.

In its sample, this clonotype was seen many times. This sequence joins TRBV6-4 and TRBJ2-2; the D gene is possibly TRBD2 (7 bases). The CDR3 consists of 16 residues. V was shortened by 6 bases and J by 4 bases, with 18 bases between the two germline ends. CDR1 and CDR2 from the germline V gene are MRHNA and SNTAGT. In DNA form, the CDR3 reads TGTGCCAGCAGACCCGAAGGGGGGGGGTCCACCGGGGAGCTGTTTTTT. Its protein product is CASRPEGGGSTGELFF.

In this sample, this clonotype turned up many times. The chain is built from TRBV6-4 and TRBJ2-7; 8 bases map to TRBD2. The CDR3 is 17 residues long. Germline lookup yields CDR1 MRHNA and CDR2 SNTAGT. Germline trimming cut 5 bases from V and 2 bases from J; bases unmatched to any gene: 14. This chain's CDR3 is CASSIGVGLAGPYEQYF. In DNA, the CDR3 is TGTGCCAGCAGTATAGGGGTGGGGCTAGCGGGCCCCTACGAGCAGTACTTC.

This clonotype came up many times. This sequence joins TRBV12-3 or TRBV12-4 and TRBJ1-3; D is perhaps TRBD1 (5 bases). The length of the CDR3 is 10 residues. The V end was cut by 3 bases, the J end by 14 bases, with 8 bases between. This chain's CDR3 is CASSLGRVYF. The CDR3, as DNA: TGTGCCAGCAGTTTGGGGCGGGTATATTTT.

This clonotype was observed at least ten times. The rearrangement joins TRBV20-1 to TRBJ2-7, with 7 bases lining up with TRBD1. With 1 base clipped from V and 6 bases from J, the junction kept 6 bases outside the gene matches. The CDR3 loop spans 13 amino acids. The germline V gene encodes CDR1 DFQATT and CDR2 SNEGSKA (reference sequence). CDR3 region: CSARGQGVGEQYF. CDR3 in DNA: TGCAGTGCTAGAGGCCAGGGGGTGGGCGAGCAGTACTTC.

The V call is TRBV6-5, the J call TRBJ1-6; TRBD1 matches 8 bases. J lost 7 bases, V lost 0 bases, and 8 bases had no gene match. Germline values: CDR1 MNHEY, CDR2 SVGAGI. The CDR3 is made up of 17 amino acids. In nucleotides, the CDR3 is TGTGCCAGCAGTTACTCCCTTCTCGACAGGGGAAATTCACCCCTCCACTTT. Translation gives CASSYSLLDRGNSPLHF.

The genes are TRBV6-2 or TRBV6-3 and TRBJ1-1; the D is unclear. The CDR3 has 11 amino acids. V was cut by 1 base and J by 13 bases, with 10 bases left in between. CDR1 MNHEY and CDR2 SVGEGT come from the germline V gene. CDR3 sequence: CASSYYKAVFF. DNA for the CDR3: TGTGCCAGCAGTTACTATAAGGCGGTTTTCTTT.

The chain's CDR3 is CASSSPVGGHYNEQFF. CDR3 sequence (DNA): TGTGCCAGCAGTTCCCCCGTAGGCGGGCACTACAATGAGCAGTTCTTC. This chain uses TRBV28 with TRBJ2-1; TRBD2 might be the D (5 bases). The CDR3 extends over 16 amino acids. Trimming left V 4 bases short and J 3 bases short, with 16 bases between. CDR1 is MDHEN, CDR2 SYDVKM, per germline.

The sample holds a few counts of this clonotype. This chain uses TRBV10-3 with TRBJ2-7; 9 bases map to TRBD1. The CDR3 runs to 15 residues. With 0 bases clipped from V and 5 bases from J, the junction kept 5 bases outside the gene matches. Per germline, CDR1 ENHRY and CDR2 SYGVKD. The CDR3: CAISESSWDRDEQYF. The CDR3 nucleotides read TGTGCCATCAGTGAGTCCTCATGGGACAGGGACGAGCAGTACTTC.

This clonotype was picked up many times. V usage is TRBV28 and J usage is TRBJ2-5; 13 bases are a match to TRBD2. This CDR3 contains 15 residues. The J segment lost 1 base and the V segment lost 6 bases, leaving 2 bases of the junction unmatched. Looked up from germline, CDR1 is MDHEN and CDR2 is SYDVKM. CDR3 loop: CASSRTSGGQETQYF. CDR3 nucleotides: TGTGCCAGCAGCCGGACTAGCGGGGGCCAAGAGACCCAGTACTTC.

The table lists this clonotype with a few counts. The DNA of the CDR3 is TGTGCCAGCAGCTTGCTCAGTTACACCGGGGAGCTGTTTTTT. Translation: CASSLLSYTGELFF. The genes are TRBV5-6 and TRBJ2-2; D is ambiguous. The CDR3 contains 14 residues. V was clipped by 1 base and J by 3 bases, with 7 bases between them. CDR1 SGHDT and CDR2 YYEEEE come from the germline V gene.

This clonotype was detected many times. The chain uses TRBV6-5 and TRBJ2-7; D not resolved. CDR3 length: 14 amino acids. Per the germline V gene, CDR1 is MNHEY and CDR2 is SVGAGI. V was trimmed by 2 bases and J by 0 bases, leaving 8 bases between them. In nucleotides, the CDR3 is TGTGCCAGCAGTTACGAGGTCAGCTCCTACGAGCAGTACTTC. Protein product: CASSYEVSSYEQYF.

Ten or more counts support this clonotype. V gene TRBV12-3 or TRBV12-4 combines with J gene TRBJ1-3; D is uncertain. V was shortened by 6 bases and J by 0 bases, with 12 bases between the two germline ends. The length of the CDR3 is 15 residues. This CDR3 is CASSPPVSSGNTIYF. In DNA form, the CDR3 reads TGTGCCAGCAGCCCCCCTGTGAGCTCTGGAAACACCATATATTTT.

This clonotype has ten or more counts. The rearrangement joins TRBV4-2 to TRBJ2-7; no clear D. Trimming took off 0 bases at V and 6 bases at J, with 6 bases between the two ends. The CDR3 extends over 12 amino acids. Germline V gene data show CDR1 as LGHNA and CDR2 as YNFKEQ. The CDR3 here is CASSQEGFEQYF. The CDR3 DNA follows: TGTGCCAGCAGCCAAGAAGGGTTCGAGCAGTACTTC.

This clonotype was picked up a small number of times. The chain links TRBV4-1 to TRBJ1-1; TRBD1 might be the D (5 bases). The ends were cut back, 3 bases at V and 3 bases at J, with 14 bases in the middle. The germline gives CDR1 MGHRA, CDR2 YSYEKL. The CDR3 totals 15 residues. CDR3 bases: TGCGCCAGCAGCCACCCTGACGGCAGGGACACTGAAGCTTTCTTT. It translates to CASSHPDGRDTEAFF.